This paragraph reports one T cell receptor beta chain. The sample holds a few counts of this clonotype. It lacks a known antigen. No much larger clone is present one base from it, and per-base qualities are unavailable. Systemically healthy Caucasian individuals from Russia, some 36 in total and aged about 6 to 100 years, were included as donors. Each donor gave about 9.2 milliliters of peripheral blood, drawn into EDTA-treated Vacutainer tubes. Ficoll-Paque density-gradient centrifugation was used to isolate PBMCs, with at least 6.5 million per sample. Trizol reagent was used to extract total RNA from PBMCs, with at least 5.5 micrograms per sample. For every donor, an aliquot of PBMCs went through flow cytometry to measure the percentages of naive CD45RAhigh/CD27high T cells. This entry belongs to a study of blood T cells in healthy people across ages (dated by TCRdb to between 2015 and 2016). Regarding the complete study: Template switching captured roughly one uniquely barcoded TCR beta cDNA molecule per two T cells in model experiments. Using the same blood draw, the study looked at two additional independent replicas of 1 million unique cDNA reads for two donors, one aged 18 to 30 and the other aged 80 or older. The donors were divided into four age groups: young (average around 16 years), middle-aged (about 41), aged (about 56) and long-lived (nearly 85). Using deep sequencing normalized with unique cDNA molecular identifiers, the study measured how TCR beta repertoire diversity changes with age.

From the germline V gene, CDR1 is SQVTM and CDR2 is ANQGSEA. The CDR3 spans 13 residues, from the cysteine through the phenylalanine. The CDR3 DNA has 39 bases and is translated from base 1. Trimming at the junction amounts to 4 bases on V and 0 bases on J, and the germline ends lie 9 bases apart. On the study overall, not on this receptor specifically: The CMV infection status of donors was not known, potentially confounding age-related changes in expanded clonotypes. Since profiling was done on bulk unsorted PBMCs, naive and antigen-experienced compartments could not be conclusively compared. Compared with the aged group, more naive CD4+ T cells, fewer expanded clones and increased TCR diversity were shown by the long-lived group, suggesting age selection. Estimates of total diversity based on one million sequenced T cells were considered lower bounds and underestimates. Observed TCR beta diversity correlated strongly with the percentage of naive T cells measured by flow cytometry. As age increased, observed TCR beta diversity per million T cells dropped in a roughly linear way, and a significant reduction was already evident by age about 40.

Library method: 5' RACE. This sample was sequenced with an Illumina HiSeq 2500. A second 7 to 11 cycle PCR used a sample-barcoded 5' primer and a J-beta primer mix. A unique molecular identifier was introduced onto each TCR beta cDNA molecule by a template-switch 5' adaptor carrying 12 random nucleotides. At least 2.5 million CDR3-containing paired-end reads were obtained from each sample. First-strand cDNA was synthesized from all RNA with the Mint cDNA synthesis kit, primed by a TRBC-specific oligonucleotide. After uracil-DNA glycosylase treatment, a first 18-cycle PCR used universal primers M1SS and BC2_uni_R on all cDNA. Per the authors' processing: For normalization, 1 million high-quality reads were randomly selected from each sample, with every read carrying a distinct molecular identifier. Reads sharing molecular identifiers were discarded rather than binned into consensus sequences. MiTCR, run with a Q25 quality threshold and the strictest error-elimination algorithm, handled CDR3 identification, clonotype clustering and error correction. A nonparametric unseen species model using Euler transformation provided a lower-bound estimate of total TCR beta diversity. TCRdb trimmed public reads at Q25 via fastp, called clones via MiXCR and kept in-frame beta chains. Every distinct CDR3 protein forms one entry, paired with its most common genes and DNA. The V and J calls and clone size come from TCRdb's table, not from the authors' own analysis. For this sample the table gives fewer than 1,200,000 distinct CDR3 sequences, of which about 25% were detected only once. The ten most abundant clones make up approximately 0.7% of the sample.

These same records also appear under a second study, on T cells of mothers and their children. Drawing on the second study: Nine systemically healthy Caucasian individuals served as donors, namely three mothers together with their six children. cDNA synthesis consumed the entire amount of extracted RNA, loaded at approximately 1.5 ug RNA in each 15 ul reaction. In the second PCR, the M1S primer introduced both the sample barcodes and 2-4 random nucleotides. Over 8 million TCR beta CDR3 reads were obtained for each mother, and millions of reads were obtained for each child. In both related and unrelated pairs, thymic selection shapes the output of TCR recombination in a similar way, with inherited differences having only a minor effect. Related mother-child pairs always showed normalized repertoire overlap that was slightly higher than in unrelated mother-child pairs, though the difference was never significant. Persistent microchimeric T cell clones were not detected, at a sensitivity of around 99 clones per million clonotypes. In the study, deep NGS was used to compare the TCR beta repertoires of mothers and children, and features distinguishing related mother-child pairs from unrelated individuals were sought. On average, the children were approximately 11 +/- 4 years old, while the mothers were roughly 36 +/- 4 years old. After adapter ligation was performed with NEBNext reagents, the libraries were sequenced on an Illumina HiSeq 2000 with 100+100 nt paired-end reads. To avoid cross-contamination, the mother libraries and the child libraries were prepared a month apart and sequenced in separate runs. Between roughly 500,000 and 2,000,000 distinct TCR beta clonotypes were identified per donor. Naive TCR beta clonotypes were estimated from low-frequency clonotypes matched to each donor's FACS-determined naive share, without sorting.

Recombination connected TRBV29-1 to TRBJ1-1; no confident D gene assignment can be made. The sample taken for sequencing was blood. This clonotype was obtained from a girl aged 2-9 years in good health. The DNA sequence is TGCAGCGTTGTGCGGGCGCTGAACACTGAAGCTTTCTTT. Its translation reads: CSVVRALNTEAFF. Supplemented by the reference TRBV29-1 and TRBJ1-1 proteins around the CDR3, the complete variable domain is SAVISQKPSRDICQRGTSLTIQCQVDSQVTMMFWYRQQPGQSLTLIATANQGSEATYESGFVIDKFPISRPNLTFSTLTVSNMSPEDSSIYLCSVVRALNTEAFFGQGTRLTVV.